This TCR beta chain was sequenced during a study of T cell changes during pregnancy in multiple sclerosis. The assay was immunoSEQ multiplex PCR, and TCRdb's table has in-frame clones only and misses some. Among tens of thousands of clones listed, 90% to 95% were seen once. The CDR3 loop spans 13 amino acids. Germline loops: CDR1 WSHSY, CDR2 SAAADI. V was clipped by 7 bases and J by 5 bases, with 14 bases between them. This chain joins TRBV10-2 and TRBJ2-5; D perhaps matches TRBD2 (6 bases). This clonotype originated in a female donor with multiple sclerosis, enrolled in a pregnancy study. Sample: peripheral blood, taken after pregnancy. The CDR3 DNA reads as TGCGCCAGCACCGAGGGTGGGAGGGAGACCCAGTACTTC. It yields the protein CASTEGGRETQYF.